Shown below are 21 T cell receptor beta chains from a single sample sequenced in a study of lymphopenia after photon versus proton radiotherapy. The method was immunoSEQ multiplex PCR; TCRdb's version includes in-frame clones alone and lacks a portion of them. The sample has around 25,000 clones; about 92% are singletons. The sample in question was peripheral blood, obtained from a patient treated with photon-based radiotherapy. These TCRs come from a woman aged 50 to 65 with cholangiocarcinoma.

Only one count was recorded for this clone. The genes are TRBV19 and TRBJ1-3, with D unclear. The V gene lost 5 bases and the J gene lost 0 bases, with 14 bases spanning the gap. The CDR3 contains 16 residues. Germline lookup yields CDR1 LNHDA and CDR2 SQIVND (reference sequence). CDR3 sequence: CASSLFRTNSGNTIYF. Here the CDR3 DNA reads TGTGCCAGTAGTTTGTTTCGGACTAACTCTGGAAACACCATATATTTT.

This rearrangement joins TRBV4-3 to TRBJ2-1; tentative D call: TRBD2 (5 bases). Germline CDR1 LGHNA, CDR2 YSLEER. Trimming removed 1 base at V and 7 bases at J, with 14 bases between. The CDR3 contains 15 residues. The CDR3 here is CASSQVRGWWNEQFF. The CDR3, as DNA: TGCGCCAGCAGCCAAGTTCGCGGGTGGTGGAATGAGCAGTTCTTC.

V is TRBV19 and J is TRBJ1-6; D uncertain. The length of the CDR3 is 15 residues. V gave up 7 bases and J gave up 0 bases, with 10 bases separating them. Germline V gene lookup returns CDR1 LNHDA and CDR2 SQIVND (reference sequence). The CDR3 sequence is CASNSGSSYNSPLHF. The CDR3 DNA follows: TGTGCCAGTAATAGCGGGAGCTCCTATAATTCACCCCTCCACTTT.

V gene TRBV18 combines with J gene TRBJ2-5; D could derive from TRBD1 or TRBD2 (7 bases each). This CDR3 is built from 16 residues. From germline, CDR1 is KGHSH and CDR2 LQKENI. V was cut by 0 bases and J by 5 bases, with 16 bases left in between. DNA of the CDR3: TGTGCCAGCTCACCACCGGACAGGTGGGGAGGGGAGACCCAGTACTTC. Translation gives CASSPPDRWGGETQYF.

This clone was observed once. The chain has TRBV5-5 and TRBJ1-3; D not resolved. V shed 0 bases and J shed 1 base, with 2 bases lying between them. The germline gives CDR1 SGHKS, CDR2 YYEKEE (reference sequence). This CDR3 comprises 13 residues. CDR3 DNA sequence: TGTGCCAGCAGCTTGGGATCTGGAAACACCATATATTTT. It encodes CASSLGSGNTIYF.

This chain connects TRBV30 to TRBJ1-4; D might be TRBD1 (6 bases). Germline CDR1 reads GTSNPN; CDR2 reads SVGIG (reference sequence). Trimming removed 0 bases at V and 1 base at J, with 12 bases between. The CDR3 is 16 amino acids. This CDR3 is CAWSVTGIITNEKLFF. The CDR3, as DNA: TGTGCCTGGAGTGTAACAGGGATAATAACTAATGAAAAACTGTTTTTT.

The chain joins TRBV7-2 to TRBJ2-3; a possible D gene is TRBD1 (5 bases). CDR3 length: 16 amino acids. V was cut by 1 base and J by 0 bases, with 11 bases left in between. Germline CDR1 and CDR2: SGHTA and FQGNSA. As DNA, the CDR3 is TGTGCCAGCAGCTTAGATCCAGGGATAAGCACAGATACGCAGTATTTT. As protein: CASSLDPGISTDTQYF.

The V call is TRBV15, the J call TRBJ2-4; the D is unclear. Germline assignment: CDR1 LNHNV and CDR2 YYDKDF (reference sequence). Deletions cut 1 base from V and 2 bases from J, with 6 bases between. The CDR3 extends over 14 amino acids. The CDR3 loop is CATSRADTKNIQYF. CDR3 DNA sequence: TGTGCCACCAGCAGAGCAGACACCAAAAACATTCAGTACTTC. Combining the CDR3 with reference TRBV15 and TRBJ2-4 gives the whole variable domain DAMVIQNPRYQVTQFGKPVTLSCSQTLNHNVMYWYQQKSSQAPKLLFHYYDKDFNNEADTPDNFQSRRPNTSFCFLDIRSPGLGDTAMYLCATSRADTKNIQYFGAGTRLSVL.

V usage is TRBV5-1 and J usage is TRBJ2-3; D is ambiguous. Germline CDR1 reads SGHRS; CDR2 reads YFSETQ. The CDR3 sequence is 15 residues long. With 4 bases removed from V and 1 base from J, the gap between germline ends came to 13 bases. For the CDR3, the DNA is TGCGCCAGCAGCAGAGGAGACTCAGGCACAGATACGCAGTATTTT. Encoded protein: CASSRGDSGTDTQYF.

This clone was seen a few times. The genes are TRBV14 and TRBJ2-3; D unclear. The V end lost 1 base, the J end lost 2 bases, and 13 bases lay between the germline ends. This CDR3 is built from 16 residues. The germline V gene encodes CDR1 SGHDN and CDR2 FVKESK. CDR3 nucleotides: TGTGCCAGCAGCCAAGGTCAGCCCCCTAACACAGATACGCAGTATTTT. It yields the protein CASSQGQPPNTDTQYF. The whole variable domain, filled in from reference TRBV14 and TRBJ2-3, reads EAGVTQFPSHSVIEKGQTVTLRCDPISGHDNLYWYRRVMGKEIKFLLHFVKESKQDESGMPNNRFLAERTGGTYSTLKVQPAELEDSGVYFCASSQGQPPNTDTQYFGPGTRLTVL.

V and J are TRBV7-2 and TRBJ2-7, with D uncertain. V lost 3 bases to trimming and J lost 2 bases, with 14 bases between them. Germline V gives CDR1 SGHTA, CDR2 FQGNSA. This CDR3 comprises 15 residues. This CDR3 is CASSFGFGRTYEQYF. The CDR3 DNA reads TGTGCCAGCAGCTTCGGATTCGGGCGAACCTACGAGCAGTACTTC.

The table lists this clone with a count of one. Here the CDR3 DNA reads TGCAGCGTTGTTGCGGGGAGGGTCACTGAAGCTTTCTTT. Encoded protein: CSVVAGRVTEAFF. The gene calls are TRBV29-1 and TRBJ1-1; D gene unclear. The V end lost 4 bases, the J end lost 4 bases, and 13 bases lay between the germline ends. Germline assignment: CDR1 SQVTM and CDR2 ANQGSEA. This CDR3 is 13 amino acids long.

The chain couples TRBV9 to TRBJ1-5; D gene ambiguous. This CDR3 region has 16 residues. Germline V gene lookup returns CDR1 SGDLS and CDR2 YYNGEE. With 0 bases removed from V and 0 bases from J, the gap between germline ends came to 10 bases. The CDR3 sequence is CASSVGRTDSNQPQHF. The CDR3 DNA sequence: TGTGCCAGCAGCGTAGGCCGGACGGATAGCAATCAGCCCCAGCATTTT.

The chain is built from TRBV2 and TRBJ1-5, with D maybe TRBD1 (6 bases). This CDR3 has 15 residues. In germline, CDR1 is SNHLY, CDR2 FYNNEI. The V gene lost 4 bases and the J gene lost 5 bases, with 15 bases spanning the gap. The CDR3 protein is CASSVADRTYQPQHF. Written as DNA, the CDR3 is TGTGCCAGCAGTGTAGCTGACAGGACATATCAGCCCCAGCATTTT.

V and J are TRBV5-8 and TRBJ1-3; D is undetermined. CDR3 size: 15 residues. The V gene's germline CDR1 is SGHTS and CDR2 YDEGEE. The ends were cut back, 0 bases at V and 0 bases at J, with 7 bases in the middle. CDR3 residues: CASSLGYLSGNTIYF. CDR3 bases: TGTGCCAGCAGCTTGGGTTACCTCTCTGGAAACACCATATATTTT.

The CDR3 here is CASRTGNSRKQYNEQFF. CDR3 in DNA: TGTGCCAGCAGGACAGGGAATTCACGTAAACAATACAATGAGCAGTTCTTC. V is TRBV2 and J is TRBJ2-1; 7 positions agree with TRBD1. V lost 6 bases, J lost 4 bases, and 15 bases stayed unmatched. The CDR3 extends over 17 amino acids. Germline V CDR1 and CDR2: SNHLY, FYNNEI.

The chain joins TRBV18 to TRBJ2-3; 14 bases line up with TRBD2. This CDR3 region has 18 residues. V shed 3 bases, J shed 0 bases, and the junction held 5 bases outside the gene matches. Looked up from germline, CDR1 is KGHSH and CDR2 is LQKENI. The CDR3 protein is CASSPGTSGGESTDTQYF. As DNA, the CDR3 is TGTGCCAGCTCACCGGGGACTAGCGGGGGCGAAAGCACAGATACGCAGTATTTT.

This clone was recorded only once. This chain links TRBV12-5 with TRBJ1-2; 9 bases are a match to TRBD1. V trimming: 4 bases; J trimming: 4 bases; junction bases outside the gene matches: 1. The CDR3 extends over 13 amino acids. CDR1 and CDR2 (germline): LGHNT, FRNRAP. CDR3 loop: CASGSGQGYGYTF. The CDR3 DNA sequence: TGTGCTAGTGGTTCGGGACAGGGCTATGGCTACACCTTC.

CDR3: CASSASFSGSLGTDTQYF. In DNA, the CDR3 is TGTGCCAGCAGTGCTTCCTTTAGCGGGTCCCTGGGCACAGATACGCAGTATTTT. This chain uses TRBV2 with TRBJ2-3; 7 positions match TRBD2. After removal of 4 bases from V and 1 base from J, the junction contained 14 bases not matched to a gene. From germline, CDR1 is SNHLY and CDR2 FYNNEI. There are 18 residues in the CDR3.

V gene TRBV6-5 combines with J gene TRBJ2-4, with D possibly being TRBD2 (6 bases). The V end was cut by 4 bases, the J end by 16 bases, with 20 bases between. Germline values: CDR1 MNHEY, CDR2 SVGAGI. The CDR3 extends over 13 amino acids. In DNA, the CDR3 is TGTGCCAGCAGTTCAGACCGCCTGGGACTCCCATACTTC. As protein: CASSSDRLGLPYF.

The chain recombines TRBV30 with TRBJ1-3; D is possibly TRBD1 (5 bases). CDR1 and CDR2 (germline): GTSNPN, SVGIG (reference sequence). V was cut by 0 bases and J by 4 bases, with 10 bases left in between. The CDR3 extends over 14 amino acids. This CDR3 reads CAWSVGASGNTIYF. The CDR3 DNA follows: TGTGCCTGGAGTGTAGGGGCCTCCGGAAACACCATATATTTT.